This is a list of T cell receptor beta chains from one sample in a study of blood T cell repertoires in COVID-19. The method was immunoSEQ multiplex PCR; TCRdb's version includes in-frame clones alone and lacks a portion of them. The table lists about 480,000 clones, 85% to 90% of them singletons, with roughly 1% in the top ten. Material for sequencing was peripheral blood. The receptor set was obtained from a young man with COVID-19, enrolled during active disease. Both conserved end residues are part of each CDR3. A D gene is named only where the DNA matches it firmly. Clone size, where shown, is once, few, many, or a class for clones that have expanded.

TRBJ2-2	TRBV11-3	-	once	CASSPRGVGELFF	TGTGCCAGCAGCCCCCGGGGTGTCGGGGAGCTGTTTTTT
TRBJ2-5	TRBV2	TRBD1	-	CASSSQGAKQETQYF	TGTGCCAGCAGTTCGCAGGGGGCGAAGCAAGAGACCCAGTACTTC
TRBJ2-2	TRBV19	TRBD2	-	CASNLGGRELFF	TGTGCCAGTAATTTGGGGGGGAGGGAGCTGTTTTTT
TRBJ2-1	TRBV4-1	TRBD2	few	CASSQDGGAWEQFF	TGCGCCAGCAGCCAAGACGGGGGGGCTTGGGAGCAGTTCTTC
TRBJ1-6	TRBV27	TRBD1	-	CASSSDRANSPLHF	TGTGCCAGCAGTTCGGACAGGGCAAATTCACCCCTCCACTTT
TRBJ2-3	TRBV6-5	-	-	CASSHESGTDTQYF	TGTGCCAGCAGTCACGAGTCCGGCACAGATACGCAGTATTTT
TRBJ2-6	TRBV29-1	-	-	CSGLISGANVLTF	TGCAGCGGTCTAATCTCTGGGGCCAACGTCCTGACTTTC
TRBJ2-7	TRBV10-3	TRBD1	-	CATGQGSSYEQYF	TGTGCCACCGGACAGGGGTCATCCTACGAGCAGTACTTC
TRBJ2-3	TRBV5-4	TRBD2	-	CASSPTSTGLAGVEYF	TGTGCCAGCAGCCCAACTTCCACCGGACTAGCGGGAGTAGAGTATTTT
TRBJ2-2	TRBV7-9	-	-	CASSQAATGELFF	TGTGCCAGCAGCCAAGCGGCCACCGGGGAGCTGTTTTTT
TRBJ2-1	TRBV30	-	-	CAWSAPAGEQFF	TGTGCCTGGAGTGCTCCGGCAGGTGAGCAGTTCTTC
TRBJ2-5	TRBV5-1	-	-	CASSPLGGETQYF	TGCGCCAGCAGCCCACTAGGAGGAGAGACCCAGTACTTC
TRBJ1-1	TRBV3-1/TRBV3-2	-	once	CASSQDSGYTEAFF	TGTGCCAGCAGCCAAGACTCCGGGTACACTGAAGCTTTCTTT
TRBJ2-7	TRBV5-8	-	-	CASSLLTGSLTYEQYF	TGTGCCAGCAGCTTGCTTACAGGGTCTCTCACCTACGAGCAGTACTTC
TRBJ1-5	TRBV2	-	-	CASSVFREAQPQHF	TGTGCCAGCAGCGTCTTCCGGGAGGCACAGCCCCAGCATTTT